This record looks at one TCR beta chain sequence and its context. Antigen unknown. The CDR3 has 15 amino acids. J lost 1 base, V lost 7 bases, and 9 bases had no gene match. Per germline, CDR1 LNHDA and CDR2 SQIVND (reference sequence). These data come from a study of T cell responses to AZD1222 COVID-19 vaccine. The study's findings and limits: Only a handful of AZD1222 recipients, roughly 6 in all, had baseline seropositivity. A mostly white British donor set with more females was recruited, and clonal diversity was possibly underestimated. With two AZD1222 doses given, Spike-specific TCR breadth and depth both rose.

Clones were sequenced by immunoSEQ multiplex PCR, and TCRdb holds only the in-frame ones, with some missing. The sample lists 80,000 or so clones, 75% to 90% occurring once. The receptor comes from an adult in good health. Here the sequenced sample was peripheral blood, taken on day 0 of AZD1222 vaccination. The V call is TRBV19, the J call TRBJ1-2; the match to TRBD1 covers 7 bases. The CDR3: CASIQTGMNNYGYTF. The CDR3 coding sequence is TGTGCCAGTATCCAGACAGGGATGAATAACTATGGCTACACCTTC.